The 11 T cell receptor beta chains listed next were all sequenced from one sample in a study of cytomegalovirus exposure and HLA in healthy donors. 60 Vbeta and 13 Jbeta primers were used in PCR. Using immunoSEQ multiplex PCR, the repertoire was profiled, and TCRdb retains in-frame clones only, with some absent. The sample includes more than 110,000 clones, more than 60% seen only once; the top ten take roughly 2.8%. Sequenced sample: PBMCs. The receptors here all came from a male donor in good health and CMV-seronegative.

The chain recombines TRBV28 with TRBJ2-5; D ambiguous. Germline lookup yields CDR1 MDHEN and CDR2 SYDVKM. Trimming removed 6 bases from V and 5 bases from J, with 13 bases in between. The CDR3 is made up of 13 amino acids. The CDR3 loop is CASSLTEEETQYF. CDR3 sequence (DNA): TGTGCCAGCAGCCTCACCGAAGAGGAGACCCAGTACTTC. Full variable domain (outside the CDR3, taken from reference TRBV28 and TRBJ2-5): DVKVTQSSRYLVKRTGEKVFLECVQDMDHENMFWYRQDPGLGLRLIYFSYDVKMKEKGDIPEGYSVSREKKERFSLILESASTNQTSMYLCASSLTEEETQYFGPGTRLLVL.

This rearrangement joins TRBV29-1 to TRBJ2-7, with 7 positions matching TRBD1. J gave up 3 bases and V 4 bases, and 9 bases lay outside the gene matches. Germline CDR1 SQVTM, CDR2 ANQGSEA. The CDR3 is made up of 14 amino acids. The CDR3 DNA reads as TGCAGCGTTGCCGAGTCAGGGGGTAGCTACGAGCAGTACTTC. It specifies CSVAESGGSYEQYF.

CDR3 region: CASSLEHRIYGYTF. DNA for the CDR3: TGTGCCAGCAGCTTAGAACACAGAATCTATGGCTACACCTTC. This chain uses TRBV7-2 with TRBJ1-2, with D hard to call. From germline, CDR1 is SGHTA and CDR2 FQGNSA. Trimming removed 1 base from V and 4 bases from J, with 10 bases in between. The length of the CDR3 is 14 residues.

This chain joins TRBV7-6 and TRBJ1-1, with D maybe TRBD1 (6 bases). V was shortened by 6 bases and J by 0 bases, with 23 bases between the two germline ends. This CDR3 region has 18 residues. Germline V lookup: CDR1 SGHVS, CDR2 FNYEAQ. CDR3 in DNA: TGTGCCAGCAGTCAATTGTCGGGGGGCCGGGCGGTGAACACTGAAGCTTTCTTT. Its translation: CASSQLSGGRAVNTEAFF.

The V call is TRBV7-3, the J call TRBJ2-7, with 10 bases fitting TRBD2. The CDR3 covers 16 residues. After removal of 1 base from V and 3 bases from J, the junction contained 6 bases not matched to a gene. Germline assignment: CDR1 SGHTA and CDR2 FQGTGA. CDR3 in DNA: TGTGCCAGCAGCTTAATTTCCCCTAGCGGGGGCTACGAGCAGTACTTC. Its translation is CASSLISPSGGYEQYF.

The chain employs TRBV7-2 and TRBJ2-3; 7 bases agree with TRBD2. The CDR3 contains 14 residues. Per the germline V gene, CDR1 is SGHTA and CDR2 is FQGNSA. After removal of 3 bases from V and 2 bases from J, the junction contained 2 bases not matched to a gene. This CDR3 reads CASSLRDYTDTQYF. The CDR3 nucleotides read TGTGCCAGCAGCTTGCGGGACTACACAGATACGCAGTATTTT.

The gene calls are TRBV10-3 and TRBJ2-3; 10 bases match TRBD1. The CDR3 is 15 residues long. CDR1 and CDR2 (germline): ENHRY, SYGVKD. V lost 0 bases and J lost 5; bases outside the gene matches: 2. The CDR3 reads CAISESTGGQDTQYF. The CDR3, as DNA: TGTGCCATCAGTGAGTCGACAGGGGGCCAAGATACGCAGTATTTT.

V gene TRBV30 combines with J gene TRBJ1-1, with D perhaps TRBD1 (5 bases). The CDR3 is made up of 15 amino acids. Looked up from germline, CDR1 is GTSNPN and CDR2 is SVGIG (reference sequence). The V end was cut by 2 bases, the J end by 11 bases, with 24 bases between. The CDR3 DNA follows: TGTGCCTGGAGTAAGAGGGGTCTAGCGGGGTTTTCGGCTTTCTTT. This encodes CAWSKRGLAGFSAFF.

This chain joins TRBV6-1 and TRBJ2-1, with TRBD2 identical over 11 bases. The V segment lost 2 bases and the J segment 4 bases; nucleotides outside the gene matches: 4. The CDR3 consists of 16 residues. Germline lookup yields CDR1 MNHNS and CDR2 SASEGT. In DNA, the CDR3 is TGTGCCAGCAGTGAACGGACTAGCGGGCTTTACAATGAGCAGTTCTTC. This codes for CASSERTSGLYNEQFF.

The rearrangement uses TRBV29-1 and TRBJ1-2; no definite D call. The CDR3 length is 16 residues. V was trimmed by 4 bases and J by 5 bases, leaving 23 bases between them. The V gene's germline CDR1 is SQVTM and CDR2 ANQGSEA. CDR3 coding DNA: TGCAGCGTTGGGAGGGAAACGAACATGCAAAATTATGGCTACACCTTC. Translating it yields CSVGRETNMQNYGYTF.

The rearrangement uses TRBV5-4 and TRBJ1-3; tentatively, D is TRBD1 (6 bases). V dropped 1 base and J dropped 4 bases, with 9 bases sitting between them. The CDR3 spans 14 residues. CDR1 is SGHNT and CDR2 is YYREEE in the germline V gene (reference sequence). CDR3 in amino acids: CASSLQGHGNTIYF. The CDR3 DNA reads as TGTGCCAGCAGCTTGCAGGGACACGGAAACACCATATATTTT.